This is a list of T cell receptor beta chains from one sample in a study of radiotherapy plus CTLA-4 blockade in lung cancer. Repertoires were generated with immunoSEQ multiplex PCR, while TCRdb's copy carries only in-frame clones and drops some. The sample contains tens of thousands of clones, approximately 79% of which appear only once. Sequenced here: peripheral blood, sampled from a patient treated with radiotherapy plus ipilimumab. The source is a human donor with non-small cell lung cancer who had a complete response to radiotherapy plus ipilimumab. The CDR3 runs from the conserved cysteine through the conserved F or W. The D gene is left open where the match is weak. Clone size appears in some rows only: once, few, many, or a class for an expanded clone.

size	V	D	J	DNA	CDR3
.	TRBV30	.	TRBJ1-3	TGTGCCTGGAGGGGGGGCTGGCCAGGAAACACCATATATTTT	CAWRGGWPGNTIYF
.	TRBV11-2	TRBD2	TRBJ2-1	TGTGCCAGCAACCCCGGGACTAGCCGCAATGAGCAGTTCTTC	CASNPGTSRNEQFF
few	TRBV4-3	.	TRBJ2-1	TGCGCCAGCAGCCAAGAATGGTGGGATGAGCAGTTCTTC	CASSQEWWDEQFF
.	TRBV10-3	.	TRBJ1-2	TGTGCCATCAGTGAGTCGAAGATTGGTAAAGGCGCTAACTATGGCTACACCTTC	CAISESKIGKGANYGYTF
.	TRBV6-5	.	TRBJ1-1	TGTGCCAGCAGTTTAGAAGACACTGAAGCTTTCTTT	CASSLEDTEAFF
.	TRBV19	.	TRBJ2-7	TGTGCCAGTAGTACCACCCCAGGGGTGGGCGAGCAGTACTTC	CASSTTPGVGEQYF
.	TRBV5-4	.	TRBJ1-1	TGTGCCAGCAGCTTGGATGGGCTCGTGAACACTGAAGCTTTCTTT	CASSLDGLVNTEAFF
.	TRBV7-9	.	TRBJ1-1	TGTGCCAGCAGCTCGAACAGGGTCGCTGAAGCTTTCTTT	CASSSNRVAEAFF
.	TRBV4-3	TRBD1	TRBJ2-3	TGCGCCAGCAGCTTGGACAGGGGGCGCGGCACAGATACGCAGTATTTT	CASSLDRGRGTDTQYF
.	TRBV2	.	TRBJ1-6	TGTGCCAGCAGTGAGGATAGAAATAATTCACCCCTCCACTTT	CASSEDRNNSPLHF
.	TRBV7-8	.	TRBJ1-2	TGTGCCAGCAGCTTAAGTCACGGGAGTCTTGGGGTCTATGGCTACACCTTC	CASSLSHGSLGVYGYTF
few	TRBV7-2	TRBD2	TRBJ2-1	TGTGCCAGCAGACCAACTAGCGGGAGTGAAAGACAGTTCTTC	CASRPTSGSERQFF
once	TRBV7-2	.	TRBJ2-1	TGTGCCAGCAGGCCTCTTGGGCTTCGCAATGAGCAGTTCTTC	CASRPLGLRNEQFF
few	TRBV14	.	TRBJ1-6	TGTGCCAGCAGCCAAGTGGGGTGGAATTCACCCCTCCACTTT	CASSQVGWNSPLHF
.	TRBV6-5	TRBD2	TRBJ2-5	TGTGCCATTGGGGGAGGGCAAGAGACCCAGTACTTC	CAIGGGQETQYF
once	TRBV14	TRBD2	TRBJ2-3	TGTGCCACCAGGCCCACCGGGACTAGGCATACGCAGTATTTT	CATRPTGTRHTQYF
.	TRBV15	TRBD1	TRBJ1-1	TGTGCCACCAGCAGAGGTGGACAGGACACTGAAGCTTTCTTT	CATSRGGQDTEAFF
.	TRBV5-1	TRBD2	TRBJ2-3	TGCGCCAGCAGCAGGACTAGTCGCACAGATACGCAGTATTTT	CASSRTSRTDTQYF
.	TRBV5-1	TRBD2	TRBJ2-3	TGCGCCAGCGGGATTAGCGGGAGTTACACAGATACGCAGTATTTT	CASGISGSYTDTQYF
.	TRBV5-1	.	TRBJ2-1	TGCGCCAGCAGCTTGGTAGGTCAGCCGAATGAGCAGTTCTTC	CASSLVGQPNEQFF
few	TRBV7-2	.	TRBJ2-4	TGTGCCAGCAGCTCACAACCGGACGGCCTAGCCAAAAACATTCAGTACTTC	CASSSQPDGLAKNIQYF
.	TRBV19	TRBD1	TRBJ1-2	TGTGCCAGTATCTCCAAGGACAGGGAGGAGCGAGGCTACACCTTC	CASISKDREERGYTF
.	TRBV11-2	.	TRBJ2-3	TGTGCCAGCAGCTCCGGGAATCCTAGGGATACGCAGTATTTT	CASSSGNPRDTQYF
.	TRBV18	.	TRBJ2-3	TGTGCCAGCTCACTCACCCAAGGACCGTCCACAGATACGCAGTATTTT	CASSLTQGPSTDTQYF
.	TRBV18	.	TRBJ1-1	TGTGCCAGCTCACCGATGACGGACGGCCTGAACACTGAAGCTTTCTTT	CASSPMTDGLNTEAFF
few	TRBV19	.	TRBJ1-1	TGTGCCAGTAGTAAAAAGACAGTGGGGAACACTGAAGCTTTCTTT	CASSKKTVGNTEAFF
.	TRBV7-2	.	TRBJ1-4	TGTGCCAGCAGCCCGGTGGCTACTGAAAAACTGTTTTTT	CASSPVATEKLFF